This T cell receptor (beta chain) was recovered during a study of tumor and adjacent non-tumor tissue in lung cancer. Study-level background: There were some 11 adenocarcinoma, a couple of squamous cell carcinoma and 1 small cell lung cancer cases. Aged about 31 to 80 years, patients included 9 to 11 men and a handful of women with stage I to III disease. Broader study findings: Patients with more diverse tumor TCRs had worse survival.

A note on this clonotype: The target antigen is unknown. A much larger clonotype is one base distant, so this may be a read error.

RNA was extracted from bulk tissue without any cell sorting. Three rounds of nested PCR, following a modified ARM-PCR protocol, produced the TCRbeta library. Via MiXCR, TCRdb re-called the multiplex PCR reads, giving one row per CDR3 protein. The table shows over 110,000 distinct CDR3 sequences, with around 65% occurring only once. The source material was lung tumor tissue. This clonotype was sampled from a man aged 55-75 years with small cell lung cancer.

CDR3 amino acids: CSARVTSNPSEQFF. For the CDR3, the DNA is TGCAGTGCTAGAGTGACTAGCAATCCCAGTGAGCAGTTCTTC. This rearrangement joins TRBV20-1 to TRBJ2-1; 7 bases agree with TRBD2. The CDR3 covers 14 residues. The germline V gene encodes CDR1 DFQATT and CDR2 SNEGSKA (reference sequence). The trim removed 1 base at V and 9 bases at J, leaving 9 bases unmatched.